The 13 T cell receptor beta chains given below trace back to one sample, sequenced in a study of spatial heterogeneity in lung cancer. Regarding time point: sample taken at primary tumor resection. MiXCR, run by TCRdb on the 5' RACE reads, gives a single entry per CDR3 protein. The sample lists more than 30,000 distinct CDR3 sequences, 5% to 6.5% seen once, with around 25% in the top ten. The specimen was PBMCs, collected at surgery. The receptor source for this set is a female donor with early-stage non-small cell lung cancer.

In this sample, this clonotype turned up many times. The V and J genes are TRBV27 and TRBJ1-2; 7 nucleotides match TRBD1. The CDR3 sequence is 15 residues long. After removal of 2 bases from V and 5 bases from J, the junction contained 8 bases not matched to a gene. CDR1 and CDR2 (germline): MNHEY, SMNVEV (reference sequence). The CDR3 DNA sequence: TGTGCCAGCAGTTTACAGGGGGATATAAGTTATGGCTACACCTTC. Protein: CASSLQGDISYGYTF.

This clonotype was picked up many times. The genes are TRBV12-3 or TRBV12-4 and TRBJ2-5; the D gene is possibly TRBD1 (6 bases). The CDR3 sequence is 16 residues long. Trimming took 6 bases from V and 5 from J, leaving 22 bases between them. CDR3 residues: CASSPGTRPELETQYF. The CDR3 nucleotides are TGTGCCAGCAGCCCCGGGACAAGGCCGGAGTTGGAGACCCAGTACTTC.

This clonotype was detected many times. The CDR3 coding sequence is TGTGCCATCAGTGAACAGATAGCGGGGGGGAACAATGAGCAGTTCTTC. Encoded protein: CAISEQIAGGNNEQFF. V is TRBV10-3 and J is TRBJ2-1; TRBD2 matches at 11 bases. The J segment lost 5 bases and the V segment lost 3 bases, leaving 6 bases of the junction unmatched. Germline loops: CDR1 ENHRY, CDR2 SYGVKD. The CDR3 is 16 residues long.

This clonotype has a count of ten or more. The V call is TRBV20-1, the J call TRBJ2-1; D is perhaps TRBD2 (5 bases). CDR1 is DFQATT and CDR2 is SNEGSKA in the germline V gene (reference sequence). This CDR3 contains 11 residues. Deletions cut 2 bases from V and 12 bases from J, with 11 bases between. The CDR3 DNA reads TGCAGTGCTAGATCCTTGGAGGTGCAGTTCTTC. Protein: CSARSLEVQFF.

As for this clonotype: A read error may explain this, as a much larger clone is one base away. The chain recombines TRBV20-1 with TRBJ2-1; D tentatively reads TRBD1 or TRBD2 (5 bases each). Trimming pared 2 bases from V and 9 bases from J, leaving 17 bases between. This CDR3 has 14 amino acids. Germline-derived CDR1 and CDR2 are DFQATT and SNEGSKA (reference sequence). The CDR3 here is CSARSSGTTIEQFF. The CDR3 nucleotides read TGCAGTGCTAGATCATCCGGGACCACCATTGAGCAGTTCTTC.

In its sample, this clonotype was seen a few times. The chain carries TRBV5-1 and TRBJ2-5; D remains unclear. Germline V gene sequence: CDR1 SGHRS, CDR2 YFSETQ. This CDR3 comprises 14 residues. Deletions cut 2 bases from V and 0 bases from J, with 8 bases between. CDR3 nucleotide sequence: TGCGCCAGCAGCTTTCTCCCAGACCAAGAGACCCAGTACTTC. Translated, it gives CASSFLPDQETQYF.

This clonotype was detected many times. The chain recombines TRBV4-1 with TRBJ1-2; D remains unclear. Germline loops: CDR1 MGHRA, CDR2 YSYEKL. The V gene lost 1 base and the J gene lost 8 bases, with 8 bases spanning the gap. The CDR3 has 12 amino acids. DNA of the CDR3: TGCGCCAGCAGCCAAGTCTTGGGAGGCTACACCTTC. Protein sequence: CASSQVLGGYTF.

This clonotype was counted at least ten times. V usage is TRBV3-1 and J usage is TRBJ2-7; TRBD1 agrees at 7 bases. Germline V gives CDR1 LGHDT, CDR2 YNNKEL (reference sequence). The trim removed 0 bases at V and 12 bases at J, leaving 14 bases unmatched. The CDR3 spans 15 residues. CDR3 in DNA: TGTGCCAGCAGCCAAGACCGAGGCGAGAGACAGGGCCGGTACTTC. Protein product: CASSQDRGERQGRYF.

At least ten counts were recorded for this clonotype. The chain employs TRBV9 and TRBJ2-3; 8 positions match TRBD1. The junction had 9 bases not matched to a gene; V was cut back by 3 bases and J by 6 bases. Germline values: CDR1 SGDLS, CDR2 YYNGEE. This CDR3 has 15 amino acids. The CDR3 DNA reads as TGTGCCAGCAGCGCCGGGGACAGGCCGGGGGATACGCAGTATTTT. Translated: CASSAGDRPGDTQYF. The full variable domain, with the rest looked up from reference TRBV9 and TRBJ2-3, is DSGVTQTPKHLITATGQRVTLRCSPRSGDLSVYWYQQSLDQGLQFLIQYYNGEERAKGNILERFSAQQFPDLHSELNLSSLELGDSALYFCASSAGDRPGDTQYFGPGTRLTVL.

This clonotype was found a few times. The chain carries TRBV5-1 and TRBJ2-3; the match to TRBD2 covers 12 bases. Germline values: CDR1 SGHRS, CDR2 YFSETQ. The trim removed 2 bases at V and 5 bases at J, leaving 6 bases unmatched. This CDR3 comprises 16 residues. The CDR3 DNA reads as TGCGCCAGCAGCTTCGGGACTAGCGGGTTGGAAGATACGCAGTATTTT. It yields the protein CASSFGTSGLEDTQYF.

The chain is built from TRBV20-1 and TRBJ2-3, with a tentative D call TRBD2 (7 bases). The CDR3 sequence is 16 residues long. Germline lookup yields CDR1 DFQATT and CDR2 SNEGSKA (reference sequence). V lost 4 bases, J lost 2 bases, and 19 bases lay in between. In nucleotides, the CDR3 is TGCAGTGCTAACGCCCTAGGAGGGGGGGTCACAGATACGCAGTATTTT. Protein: CSANALGGGVTDTQYF.

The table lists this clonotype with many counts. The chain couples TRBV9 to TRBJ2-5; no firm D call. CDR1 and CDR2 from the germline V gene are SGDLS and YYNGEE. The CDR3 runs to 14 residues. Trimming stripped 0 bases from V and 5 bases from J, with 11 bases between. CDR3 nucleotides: TGTGCCAGCAGCGTAGGTGGGATGCAGGAGACCCAGTACTTC. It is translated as CASSVGGMQETQYF.

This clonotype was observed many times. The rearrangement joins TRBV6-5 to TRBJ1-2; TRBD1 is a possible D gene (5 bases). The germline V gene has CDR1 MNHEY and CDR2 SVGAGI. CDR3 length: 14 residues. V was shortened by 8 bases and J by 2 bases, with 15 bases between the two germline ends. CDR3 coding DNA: TGTGCCAGCTACGGGCCAGGGATGAACTATGGCTACACCTTC. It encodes CASYGPGMNYGYTF.